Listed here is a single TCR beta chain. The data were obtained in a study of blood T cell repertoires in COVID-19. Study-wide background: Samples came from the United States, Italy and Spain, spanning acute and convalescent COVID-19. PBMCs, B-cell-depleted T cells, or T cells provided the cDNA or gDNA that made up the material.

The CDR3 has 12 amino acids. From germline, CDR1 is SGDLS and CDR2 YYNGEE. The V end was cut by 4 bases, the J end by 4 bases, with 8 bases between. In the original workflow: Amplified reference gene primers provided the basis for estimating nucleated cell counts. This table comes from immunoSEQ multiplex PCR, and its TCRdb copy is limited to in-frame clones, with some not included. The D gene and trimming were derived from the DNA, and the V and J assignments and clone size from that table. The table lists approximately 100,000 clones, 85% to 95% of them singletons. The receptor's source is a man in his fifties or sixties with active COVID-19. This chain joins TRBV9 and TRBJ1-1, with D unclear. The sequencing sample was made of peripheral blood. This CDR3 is CASSLAGTEAFF. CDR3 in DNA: TGTGCCAGCAGCTTAGCGGGCACTGAAGCTTTCTTT.